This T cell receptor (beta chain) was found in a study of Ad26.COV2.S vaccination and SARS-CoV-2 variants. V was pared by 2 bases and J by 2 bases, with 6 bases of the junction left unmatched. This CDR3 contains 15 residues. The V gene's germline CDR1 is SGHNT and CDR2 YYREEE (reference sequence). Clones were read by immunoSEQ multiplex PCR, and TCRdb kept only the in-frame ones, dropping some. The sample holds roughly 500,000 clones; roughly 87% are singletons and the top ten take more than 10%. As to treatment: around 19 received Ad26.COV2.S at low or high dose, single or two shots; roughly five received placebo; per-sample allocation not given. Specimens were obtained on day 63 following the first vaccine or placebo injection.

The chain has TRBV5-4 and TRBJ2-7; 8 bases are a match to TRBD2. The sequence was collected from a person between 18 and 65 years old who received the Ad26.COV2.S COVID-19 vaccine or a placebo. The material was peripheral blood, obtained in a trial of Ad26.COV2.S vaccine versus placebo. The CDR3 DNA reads TGTGCCAGCAGCTTCGCGGGAGGAAGGGCCTACGAGCAGTACTTC. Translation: CASSFAGGRAYEQYF.